These 15 T cell receptor beta chains came from one sample sequenced in a study of cytomegalovirus exposure and HLA in healthy donors. The PCR had 60 Vbeta and 13 Jbeta primers. Assay: immunoSEQ multiplex PCR; the TCRdb copy retains only in-frame clones and omits some. The data show 110,000 to 150,000 clones, roughly 75% seen once. The material sequenced was PBMCs. Receptors were obtained from a man in his forties in good health and CMV-seropositive.

This chain uses TRBV20-1 with TRBJ1-2; possibly TRBD1 for D (5 bases). V lost 3 bases, J lost 7 bases, and 9 bases lay in between. The CDR3 is made up of 11 amino acids. The V gene's germline CDR1 is DFQATT and CDR2 SNEGSKA (reference sequence). CDR3 sequence reads: CSASDSPGYTF. For the CDR3, the DNA is TGCAGTGCTAGCGACAGTCCTGGCTACACCTTC.

As to this clone: The junction departs from the called germline gene at one end, perhaps through a read error. The chain carries TRBV6-6 and TRBJ2-1; 9 bases are shared with TRBD1. Germline V gene data show CDR1 as MNHNY and CDR2 as SVGAGI (reference sequence). This CDR3 region has 16 residues. The CDR3 here is CANSPIQGASYNEQFF. The CDR3 coding sequence is TGTGCCAACAGTCCTATACAGGGGGCCTCCTACAATGAGCAGTTCTTC.

Of note for this clone: Distinct nucleotide sequences in the sample also encode this CDR3. The chain joins TRBV29-1 to TRBJ1-1, with 7 positions matching TRBD1. Germline-derived CDR1 and CDR2 are SQVTM and ANQGSEA. The CDR3 has 15 amino acids. The trim removed 1 base at V and 2 bases at J, leaving 7 bases unmatched. The CDR3 spells CSVEALGTVNTEAFF. CDR3 sequence (DNA): TGCAGCGTTGAAGCTTTAGGGACAGTTAACACTGAAGCTTTCTTT.

This chain uses TRBV19 with TRBJ2-1, with 10 bases that match TRBD1. Per germline, CDR1 LNHDA and CDR2 SQIVND (reference sequence). After removal of 6 bases from V and 4 bases from J, the junction contained 9 bases not matched to a gene. CDR3 length equals 16 residues. The CDR3 nucleotides read TGTGCCAGTAGAAGCAACCGGGACAGGGGATACAATGAGCAGTTCTTC. Translation: CASRSNRDRGYNEQFF.

A single count supports this clone. The rearrangement joins TRBV7-2 to TRBJ2-1; tentatively, D is TRBD1 (5 bases). The CDR3 runs to 14 residues. V lost 1 base to trimming and J lost 7 bases, with 11 bases between them. The germline V gene has CDR1 SGHTA and CDR2 FQGNSA. CDR3 loop: CASSLDPGRNEQFF. The CDR3 DNA follows: TGTGCCAGCAGCTTAGATCCAGGGCGGAATGAGCAGTTCTTC.

This clone came up a few times. The rearrangement links TRBV4-3 to TRBJ1-1; D might be TRBD1 (6 bases). With 3 bases removed from V and 1 base from J, the gap between germline ends came to 18 bases. Germline V gene sequence: CDR1 LGHNA, CDR2 YSLEER. This CDR3 is 17 amino acids long. CDR3 nucleotide sequence: TGCGCCAGCAGCCAGCTCTTAGTCACAGGGACGAACACTGAAGCTTTCTTT. Its translation is CASSQLLVTGTNTEAFF.

The V call is TRBV27, the J call TRBJ2-7, with D possibly TRBD1 on 5 matching bases. Trimming removed 8 bases at V and 0 bases at J, with 11 bases between. The CDR3 has 13 amino acids. Germline CDR1 reads MNHEY; CDR2 reads SMNVEV (reference sequence). The CDR3 reads CASGPGPSYEQYF. CDR3 bases: TGTGCCAGCGGACCAGGGCCCTCCTACGAGCAGTACTTC.

This chain links TRBV27 with TRBJ2-7, with a weak D call TRBD2 (7 bases). There are 13 residues in the CDR3. CDR1 and CDR2 from the germline V gene are MNHEY and SMNVEV (reference sequence). Trimming cost V 6 bases and J 6 bases, with 15 bases left between them. The CDR3 bases are TGTGCCAGCAGGGGAGTGGGAGGGGGCGAGCAGTACTTC. Its protein product is CASRGVGGGEQYF.

This chain uses TRBV28 with TRBJ2-5; 7 nucleotides agree with TRBD1. Germline CDR1 and CDR2: MDHEN and SYDVKM. The CDR3 is made up of 16 amino acids. V gave up 6 bases and J gave up 5 bases; unmatched junction bases: 15. CDR3 in DNA: TGTGCCAGCAGCCTCAGACAGGGTCTAAGTTTGGAGACCCAGTACTTC. Its protein is CASSLRQGLSLETQYF.

This chain connects TRBV25-1 to TRBJ1-2, with TRBD1 as a possible D gene (6 bases). Between the trimmed V and J ends, which lost 4 bases and 4 bases, there was a span of 16 bases. The CDR3 contains 15 residues. Germline V gene sequence: CDR1 MGHDK, CDR2 SYGVNS. The CDR3 here is CASSGGGGPSYGYTF. The CDR3 DNA reads as TGTGCCAGCAGTGGAGGGGGGGGGCCTAGCTATGGCTACACCTTC.

The chain links TRBV5-6 to TRBJ2-7; tentatively, D is TRBD1 (6 bases). The CDR3 length is 14 residues. The V end lost 4 bases, the J end lost 2 bases, and 13 bases lay between the germline ends. Germline V gene data show CDR1 as SGHDT and CDR2 as YYEEEE. In DNA, the CDR3 is TGTGCCAGCAGCACGAGGGGGAGACCCTACGAGCAGTACTTC. It codes for CASSTRGRPYEQYF.

This chain connects TRBV9 to TRBJ2-1; D call uncertain. Germline V gene data show CDR1 as SGDLS and CDR2 as YYNGEE. Trimming left V 3 bases short and J 7 bases short, with 17 bases between. The CDR3 has 15 residues. CDR3 sequence: CASSERRPSTNEQFF. In DNA form, the CDR3 reads TGTGCCAGCAGCGAGAGAAGGCCTAGTACAAATGAGCAGTTCTTC.

The CDR3 loop is CASSPKGVGSNEKLFF. Here the CDR3 DNA reads TGTGCCAGCTCCCCCAAGGGAGTTGGGTCTAATGAAAAACTGTTTTTT. The chain is built from TRBV18 and TRBJ1-4, with no clear D. CDR1 and CDR2 from the germline V gene are KGHSH and LQKENI. This CDR3 region has 16 residues. V lost 6 bases to trimming and J lost 3 bases, with 17 bases between them.

The rearrangement joins TRBV27 to TRBJ2-5; D may be TRBD1 (7 bases). V was pared by 10 bases and J by 11 bases, with 20 bases between. The germline CDR1 and CDR2 sequences are MNHEY and SMNVEV (reference sequence). The CDR3 runs 12 residues. CDR3 nucleotides: TGTGCCACAGAAGGGGGCGCCCGGGAGCAGTACTTC. It codes for CATEGGAREQYF.

The chain employs TRBV4-2 and TRBJ2-5, with D unresolved. The J call could be wrong; TRBJ2-7 is a better fit for the DNA end. The CDR3 is made up of 13 amino acids. Germline values: CDR1 LGHNA, CDR2 YNFKEQ. The CDR3 bases are TGTGCCAGCAGCCAAGGGCGGAGAAACGAGCAGTACTTC. It encodes CASSQGRRNEQYF.